Listed here are 9 T cell receptor beta chains from one sample, sequenced in a study of cytomegalovirus exposure and HLA in healthy donors. Primers for the PCR totalled 60 Vbeta and 13 Jbeta. Some clones are missing from TCRdb's copy, which holds only in-frame ones; the method was immunoSEQ multiplex PCR. Among 65,000 to 80,000 clones listed, almost 80% were seen once. The sample was PBMCs. The receptors were sampled from a woman in her 40s in good health and CMV-seropositive.

This clone appeared once. The V and J genes are TRBV28 and TRBJ1-3; D is undetermined. The ends were cut back, 6 bases at V and 2 bases at J, with 11 bases in the middle. The CDR3 is 14 residues long. Germline assignment: CDR1 MDHEN and CDR2 SYDVKM. CDR3 region: CASRLGRAGNTIYF. The CDR3 coding sequence is TGTGCCAGCAGGTTGGGGAGAGCTGGAAACACCATATATTTT.

The V call is TRBV23-1, the J call TRBJ2-7; no clear D gene. TRBV23-1 counts as an open reading frame of uncertain function. The CDR3 loop spans 16 amino acids. V was clipped by 1 base and J by 3 bases, with 16 bases between them. CDR3 residues: CASSQLALPVGYEQYF. The DNA for the CDR3 is TGCGCCAGCAGTCAATTAGCACTGCCGGTAGGCTACGAGCAGTACTTC.

The genes are TRBV15 and TRBJ2-5, with a possible D match to TRBD1 (5 bases). Germline lookup yields CDR1 LNHNV and CDR2 YYDKDF (reference sequence). There are 18 residues in the CDR3. V gave up 4 bases and J gave up 1 base, with 22 bases separating them. The CDR3 DNA reads as TGTGCCACCAGCATTAGGGGTTGGGCAGGCAACTTCCAAGAGACCCAGTACTTC. Translating gives CATSIRGWAGNFQETQYF. The full variable domain, its missing parts supplied by reference TRBV15 and TRBJ2-5, is DAMVIQNPRYQVTQFGKPVTLSCSQTLNHNVMYWYQQKSSQAPKLLFHYYDKDFNNEADTPDNFQSRRPNTSFCFLDIRSPGLGDTAMYLCATSIRGWAGNFQETQYFGPGTRLLVL.

This clone appeared once. The chain joins TRBV28 to TRBJ2-7; TRBD2 matches 8 bases. The germline gives CDR1 MDHEN, CDR2 SYDVKM. The trim removed 6 bases at V and 3 bases at J, leaving 10 bases unmatched. This CDR3 spans 15 amino acids. The CDR3 DNA reads TGTGCCAGCAGGGAGAGCGGGAGTTCCTTCTACGAGCAGTACTTC. Translation: CASRESGSSFYEQYF.

The V gene is TRBV7-9, the J gene TRBJ1-5; no firm D call. From germline, CDR1 is SEHNR and CDR2 FQNEAQ (reference sequence). There are 16 residues in the CDR3. Trimming shortened V by 4 bases and J by 2 bases, and 15 bases separated the two germline ends. In nucleotides, the CDR3 is TGTGCCAGCAGCTCCGTAGTCGGCGGGGGCAATCAGCCCCAGCATTTT. It encodes CASSSVVGGGNQPQHF.

The chain combines TRBV7-9 with TRBJ2-5, with a tentative D call TRBD1 (5 bases). The CDR3 is 18 residues long. CDR1 and CDR2 (germline): SEHNR, FQNEAQ (reference sequence). Trimming left V 0 bases short and J 0 bases short, with 17 bases between. CDR3 DNA: TGTGCCAGCAGCTTAGCTTTGAGTGGAACAGGCTACCAAGAGACCCAGTACTTC. This sequence encodes CASSLALSGTGYQETQYF.

The J gene is TRBJ2-7, the V gene TRBV11-2, with D possibly TRBD2 on 5 matching bases. V was pared by 0 bases and J by 3 bases, with 9 bases between. Germline CDR1 reads SGHAT; CDR2 reads FQNNGV. The CDR3 has 14 amino acids. DNA of the CDR3: TGTGCCAGCAGCTTAGAAGCTAGCTTCTACGAGCAGTACTTC. Encoded protein: CASSLEASFYEQYF.

V usage is TRBV4-1 and J usage is TRBJ2-1; 14 bases line up with TRBD2. V trimming: 6 bases; J trimming: 15 bases; junction bases outside the gene matches: 10. Germline V gene data show CDR1 as MGHRA and CDR2 as YSYEKL. This CDR3 is 14 amino acids long. The CDR3 nucleotides are TGCGCCAGCAGGCCGACTAGCGGGAGGGAGAGAGTGTTCTTC. Amino acids: CASRPTSGRERVFF.

This clone was counted once. The chain joins TRBV5-1 to TRBJ1-1; D possibly corresponds to TRBD1 (5 bases). The CDR3 runs to 14 residues. From germline, CDR1 is SGHRS and CDR2 YFSETQ. V lost 0 bases to trimming and J lost 5 bases, with 11 bases between them. This CDR3 is CASSLDSGGTEAFF. The CDR3 DNA sequence: TGCGCCAGCAGCTTGGATTCGGGGGGTACTGAAGCTTTCTTT.